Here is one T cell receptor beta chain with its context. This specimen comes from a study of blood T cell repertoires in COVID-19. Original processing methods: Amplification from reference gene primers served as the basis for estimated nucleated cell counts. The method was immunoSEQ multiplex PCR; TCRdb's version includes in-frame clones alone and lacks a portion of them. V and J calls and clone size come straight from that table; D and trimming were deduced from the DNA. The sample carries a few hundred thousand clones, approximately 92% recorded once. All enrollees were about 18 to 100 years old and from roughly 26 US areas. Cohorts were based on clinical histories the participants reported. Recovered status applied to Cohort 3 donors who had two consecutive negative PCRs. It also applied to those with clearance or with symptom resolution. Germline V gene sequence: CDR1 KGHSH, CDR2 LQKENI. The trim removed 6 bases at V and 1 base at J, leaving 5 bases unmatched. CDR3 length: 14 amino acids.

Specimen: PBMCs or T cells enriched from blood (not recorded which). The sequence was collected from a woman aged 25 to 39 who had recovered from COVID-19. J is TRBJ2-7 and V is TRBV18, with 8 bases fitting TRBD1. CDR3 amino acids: CASSIRDRSYEQYF. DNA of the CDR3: TGTGCCAGCTCGATCCGGGACAGGTCCTACGAGCAGTACTTC. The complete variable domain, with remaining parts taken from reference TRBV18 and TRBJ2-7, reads NAGVMQNPRHLVRRRGQEARLRCSPMKGHSHVYWYRQLPEEGLKFMVYLQKENIIDESGMPKERFSAEFPKEGPSILRIQQVVRGDSAAYFCASSIRDRSYEQYFGPGTRLTVT.